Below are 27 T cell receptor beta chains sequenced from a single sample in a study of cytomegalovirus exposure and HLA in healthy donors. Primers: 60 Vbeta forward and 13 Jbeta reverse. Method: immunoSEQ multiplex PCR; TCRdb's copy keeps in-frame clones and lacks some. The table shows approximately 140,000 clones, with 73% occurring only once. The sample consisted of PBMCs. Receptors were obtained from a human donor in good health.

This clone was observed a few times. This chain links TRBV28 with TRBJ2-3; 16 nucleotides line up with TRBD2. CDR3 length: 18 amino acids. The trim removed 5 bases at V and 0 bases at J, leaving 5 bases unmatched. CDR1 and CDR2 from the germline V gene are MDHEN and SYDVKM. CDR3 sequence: CASSPGLAGGVSTDTQYF. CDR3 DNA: TGTGCCAGCAGTCCGGGACTAGCGGGGGGGGTAAGCACAGATACGCAGTATTTT.

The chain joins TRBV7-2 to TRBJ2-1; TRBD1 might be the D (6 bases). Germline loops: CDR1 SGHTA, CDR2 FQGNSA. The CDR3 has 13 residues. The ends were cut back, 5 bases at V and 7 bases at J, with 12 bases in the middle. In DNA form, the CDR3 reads TGTGCCAGCAGCATCGGGACATCTAATGAGCAGTTCTTC. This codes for CASSIGTSNEQFF.

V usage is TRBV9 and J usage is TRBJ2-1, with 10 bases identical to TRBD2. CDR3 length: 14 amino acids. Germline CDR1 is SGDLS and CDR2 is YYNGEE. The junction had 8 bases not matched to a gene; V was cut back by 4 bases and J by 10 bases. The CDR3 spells CASSPGTSAGEQFF. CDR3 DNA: TGTGCCAGCAGCCCCGGGACTAGCGCGGGAGAGCAGTTCTTC.

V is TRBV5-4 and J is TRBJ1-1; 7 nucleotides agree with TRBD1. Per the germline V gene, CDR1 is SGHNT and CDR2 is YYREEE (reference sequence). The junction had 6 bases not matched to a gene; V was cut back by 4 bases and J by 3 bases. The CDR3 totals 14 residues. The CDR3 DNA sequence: TGTGCCAGCAGCCCGCGGACAGGACACACTGAAGCTTTCTTT. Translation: CASSPRTGHTEAFF.

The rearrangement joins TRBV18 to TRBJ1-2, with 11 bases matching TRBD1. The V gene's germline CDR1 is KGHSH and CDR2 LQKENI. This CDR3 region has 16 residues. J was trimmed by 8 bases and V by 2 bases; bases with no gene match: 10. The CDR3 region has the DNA TGTGCCAGCTCACCAGCCGGGACAGGGGGTTCGGAAGGCTACACCTTC. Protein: CASSPAGTGGSEGYTF.

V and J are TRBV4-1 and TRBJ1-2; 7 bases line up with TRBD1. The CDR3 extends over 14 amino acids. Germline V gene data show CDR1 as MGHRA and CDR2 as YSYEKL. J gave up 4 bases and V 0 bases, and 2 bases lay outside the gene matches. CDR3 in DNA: TGCGCCAGCAGCCAAGAGACAGGGATCTATGGCTACACCTTC. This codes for CASSQETGIYGYTF.

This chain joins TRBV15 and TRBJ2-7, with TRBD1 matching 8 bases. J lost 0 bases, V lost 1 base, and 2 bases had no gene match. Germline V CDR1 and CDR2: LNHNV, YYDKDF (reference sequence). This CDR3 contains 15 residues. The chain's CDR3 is CATSRGDRFSYEQYF. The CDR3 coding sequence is TGTGCCACCAGCAGAGGGGACAGGTTCTCCTACGAGCAGTACTTC.

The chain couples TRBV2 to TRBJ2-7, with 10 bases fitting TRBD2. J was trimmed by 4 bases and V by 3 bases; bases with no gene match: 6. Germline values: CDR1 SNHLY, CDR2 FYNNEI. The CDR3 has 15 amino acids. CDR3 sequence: CASSDLSSGSYEQYF. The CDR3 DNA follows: TGTGCCAGCAGTGACTTGTCTAGCGGGAGTTACGAGCAGTACTTC.

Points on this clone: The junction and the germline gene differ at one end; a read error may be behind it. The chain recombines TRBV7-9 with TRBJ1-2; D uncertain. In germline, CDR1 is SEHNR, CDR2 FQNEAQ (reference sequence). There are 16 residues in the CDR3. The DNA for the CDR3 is TGTTCCAGCAGCTACCGAGGGCAGGAACTAAACTATGGCTACACCTTC. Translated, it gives CSSSYRGQELNYGYTF. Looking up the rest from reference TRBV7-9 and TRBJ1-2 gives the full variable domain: DTGVSQNPRHKITKRGQNVTFRCDPISEHNRLYWYRQTLGQGPEFLTYFQNEAQLEKSRLLSDRFSAERPKGSFSTLEIQRTEQGDSAMYLCSSSYRGQELNYGYTFGSGTRLTVV.

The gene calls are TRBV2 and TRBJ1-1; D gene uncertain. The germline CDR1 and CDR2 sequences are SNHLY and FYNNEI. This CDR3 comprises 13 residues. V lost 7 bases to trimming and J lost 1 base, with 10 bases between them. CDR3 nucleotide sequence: TGTGCCAGCACCCAATGGAGGAACACTGAAGCTTTCTTT. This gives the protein CASTQWRNTEAFF. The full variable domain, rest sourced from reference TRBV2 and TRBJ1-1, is EPEVTQTPSHQVTQMGQEVILRCVPISNHLYFYWYRQILGQKVEFLVSFYNNEISEKSEIFDDQFSVERPDGSNFTLKIRSTKLEDSAMYFCASTQWRNTEAFFGQGTRLTVV.

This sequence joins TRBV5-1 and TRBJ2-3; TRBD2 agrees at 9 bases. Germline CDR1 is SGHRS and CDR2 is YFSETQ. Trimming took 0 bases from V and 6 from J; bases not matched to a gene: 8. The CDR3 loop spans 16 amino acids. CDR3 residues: CASSLGSGTSPDTQYF. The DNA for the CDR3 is TGCGCCAGCAGCTTGGGGTCCGGGACTAGCCCGGATACGCAGTATTTT.

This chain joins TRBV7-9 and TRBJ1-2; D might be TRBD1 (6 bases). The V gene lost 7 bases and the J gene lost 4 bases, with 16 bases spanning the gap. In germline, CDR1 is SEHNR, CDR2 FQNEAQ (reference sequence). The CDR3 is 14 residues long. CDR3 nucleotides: TGTGCCAGCACCCCTGCAGGGGTGACCTATGGCTACACCTTC. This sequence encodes CASTPAGVTYGYTF.

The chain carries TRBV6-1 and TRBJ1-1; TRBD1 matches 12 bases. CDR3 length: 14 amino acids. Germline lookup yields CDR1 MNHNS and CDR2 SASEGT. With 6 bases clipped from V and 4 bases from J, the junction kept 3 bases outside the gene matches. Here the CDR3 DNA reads TGTGCCAGCAGGGGACAGGGGGCGGGCACTGAAGCTTTCTTT. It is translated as CASRGQGAGTEAFF.

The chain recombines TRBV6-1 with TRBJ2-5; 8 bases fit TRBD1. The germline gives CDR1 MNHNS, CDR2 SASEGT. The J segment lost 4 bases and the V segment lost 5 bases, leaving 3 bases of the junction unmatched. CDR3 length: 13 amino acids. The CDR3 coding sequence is TGTGCCAGCAGTTCAGGGGGCCCAGAGACCCAGTACTTC. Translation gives CASSSGGPETQYF.

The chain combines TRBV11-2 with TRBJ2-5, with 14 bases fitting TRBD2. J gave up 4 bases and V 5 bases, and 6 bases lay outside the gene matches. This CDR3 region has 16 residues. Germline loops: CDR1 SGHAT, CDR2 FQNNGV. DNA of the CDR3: TGTGCCAGCAGCCCCCGACTAGCGGGGGGGCGAGAGACCCAGTACTTC. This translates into CASSPRLAGGRETQYF.

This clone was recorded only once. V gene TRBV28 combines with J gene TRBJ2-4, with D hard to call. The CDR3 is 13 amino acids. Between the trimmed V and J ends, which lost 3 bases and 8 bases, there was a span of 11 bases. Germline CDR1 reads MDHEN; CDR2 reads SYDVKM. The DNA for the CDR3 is TGTGCCAGCAGTTTTTCTCGGTTGGACATTCAGTACTTC. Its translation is CASSFSRLDIQYF.

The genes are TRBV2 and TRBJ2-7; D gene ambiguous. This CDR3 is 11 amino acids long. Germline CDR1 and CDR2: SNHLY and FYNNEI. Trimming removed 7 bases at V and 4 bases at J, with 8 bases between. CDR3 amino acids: CASMQSYEQYF. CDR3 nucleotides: TGTGCCAGCATGCAGTCGTACGAGCAGTACTTC. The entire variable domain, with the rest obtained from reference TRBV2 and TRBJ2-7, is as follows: EPEVTQTPSHQVTQMGQEVILRCVPISNHLYFYWYRQILGQKVEFLVSFYNNEISEKSEIFDDQFSVERPDGSNFTLKIRSTKLEDSAMYFCASMQSYEQYFGPGTRLTVT.

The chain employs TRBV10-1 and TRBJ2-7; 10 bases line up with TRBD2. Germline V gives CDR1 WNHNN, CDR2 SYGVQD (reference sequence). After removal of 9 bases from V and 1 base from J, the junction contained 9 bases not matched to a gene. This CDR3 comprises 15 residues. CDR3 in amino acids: CASSSLAGGSYEQYF. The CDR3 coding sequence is TGCGCCAGTTCTAGTTTAGCGGGAGGTTCCTACGAGCAGTACTTC.

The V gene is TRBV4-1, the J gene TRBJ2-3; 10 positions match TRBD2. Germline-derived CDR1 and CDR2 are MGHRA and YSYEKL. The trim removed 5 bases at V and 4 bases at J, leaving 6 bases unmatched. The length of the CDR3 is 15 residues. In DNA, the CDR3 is TGCGCCAGCAGCGTAGCGGGGGGCGGGGCAGATACGCAGTATTTT. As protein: CASSVAGGGADTQYF.

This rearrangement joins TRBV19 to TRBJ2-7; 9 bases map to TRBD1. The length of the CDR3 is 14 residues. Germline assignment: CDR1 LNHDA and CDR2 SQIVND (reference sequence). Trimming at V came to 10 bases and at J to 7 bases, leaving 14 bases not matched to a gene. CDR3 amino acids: CATKEGQGRREQYF. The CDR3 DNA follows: TGTGCCACCAAGGAGGGACAGGGAAGAAGGGAGCAGTACTTC.

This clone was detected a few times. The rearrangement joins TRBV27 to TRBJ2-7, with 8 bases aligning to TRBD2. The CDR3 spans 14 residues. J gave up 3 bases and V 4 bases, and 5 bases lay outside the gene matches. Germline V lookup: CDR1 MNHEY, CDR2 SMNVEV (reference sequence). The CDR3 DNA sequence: TGTGCCAGCAGTTCGGGGACTAGGGGCTACGAGCAGTACTTC. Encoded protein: CASSSGTRGYEQYF.

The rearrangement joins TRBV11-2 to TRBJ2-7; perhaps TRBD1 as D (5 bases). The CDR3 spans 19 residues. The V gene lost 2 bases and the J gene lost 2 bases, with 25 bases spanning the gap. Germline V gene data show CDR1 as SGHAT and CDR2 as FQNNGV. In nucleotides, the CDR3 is TGTGCCAGCAGCTTATTCTTGAGGCGTGCGATGACAGAAACCTACGAGCAGTACTTC. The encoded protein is CASSLFLRRAMTETYEQYF.

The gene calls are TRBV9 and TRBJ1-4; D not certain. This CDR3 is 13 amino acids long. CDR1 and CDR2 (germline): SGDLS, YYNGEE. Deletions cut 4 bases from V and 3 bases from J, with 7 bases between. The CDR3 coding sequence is TGTGCCAGCAGCCAAAAATCTAATGAAAAACTGTTTTTT. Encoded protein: CASSQKSNEKLFF.

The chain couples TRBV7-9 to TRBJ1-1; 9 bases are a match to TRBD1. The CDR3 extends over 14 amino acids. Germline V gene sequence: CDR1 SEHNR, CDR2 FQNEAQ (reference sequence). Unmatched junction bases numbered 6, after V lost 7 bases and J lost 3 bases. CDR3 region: CASTETGGHTEAFF. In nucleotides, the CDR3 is TGTGCCAGCACCGAGACAGGGGGACACACTGAAGCTTTCTTT.

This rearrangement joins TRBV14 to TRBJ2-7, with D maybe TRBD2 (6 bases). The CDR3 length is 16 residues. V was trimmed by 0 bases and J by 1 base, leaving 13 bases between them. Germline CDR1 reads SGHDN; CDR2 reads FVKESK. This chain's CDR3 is CASSQDPREWSYEQYF. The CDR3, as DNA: TGTGCCAGCAGCCAAGATCCCCGGGAGTGGTCCTACGAGCAGTACTTC. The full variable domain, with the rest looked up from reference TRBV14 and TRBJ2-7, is EAGVTQFPSHSVIEKGQTVTLRCDPISGHDNLYWYRRVMGKEIKFLLHFVKESKQDESGMPNNRFLAERTGGTYSTLKVQPAELEDSGVYFCASSQDPREWSYEQYFGPGTRLTVT.

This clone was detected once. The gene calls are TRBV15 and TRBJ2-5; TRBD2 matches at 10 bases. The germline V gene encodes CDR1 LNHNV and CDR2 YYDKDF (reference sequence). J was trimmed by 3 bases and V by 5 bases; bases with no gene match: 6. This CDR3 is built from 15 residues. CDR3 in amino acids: CATSGSLAGEETQYF. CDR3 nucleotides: TGTGCCACCAGCGGGTCTCTAGCGGGGGAAGAGACCCAGTACTTC.

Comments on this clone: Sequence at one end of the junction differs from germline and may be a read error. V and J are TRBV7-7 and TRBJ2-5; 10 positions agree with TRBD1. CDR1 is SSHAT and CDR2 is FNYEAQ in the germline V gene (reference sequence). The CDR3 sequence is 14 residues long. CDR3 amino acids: CASSPGGQGTEGYF. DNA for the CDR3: TGTGCTAGCAGCCCCGGGGGACAGGGGACGGAAGGTTACTTC.